This T cell receptor (beta chain) is from a study of blood T cell repertoires in COVID-19. Study summary: From the United States, Italy and Spain came samples of acute and convalescent COVID-19. The cDNA or gDNA used as material had been derived from T cells, B-cell-depleted T cells, or PBMCs.

Original data processing: How many nucleated cells were present was estimated from reference gene primer amplification. The method was immunoSEQ multiplex PCR; TCRdb's version includes in-frame clones alone and lacks a portion of them. V and J calls and clone size come straight from that table; D and trimming were deduced from the DNA. The table shows under 300,000 clones, with approximately 84% occurring only once. From germline, CDR1 is SGHDT and CDR2 YYEEEE. V lost 4 bases to trimming and J lost 7 bases; unmatched junction nucleotides: 8. This CDR3 has 14 amino acids. The sequenced material came from peripheral blood. This receptor was obtained from a man over 45 with acute or convalescent COVID-19. The chain is built from TRBV5-6 and TRBJ1-5, with 7 positions matching TRBD1. CDR3 protein: CASSPATGRQPQHF. The CDR3, as DNA: TGTGCCAGCAGCCCAGCGACAGGGCGGCAGCCCCAGCATTTT.